This T cell receptor beta chain was retrieved from a study of cytomegalovirus exposure and HLA in healthy donors. The PCR contained 60 Vbeta and 13 Jbeta primers. TCRdb keeps only in-frame clones here, not all; method: immunoSEQ multiplex PCR. The sample has around 280,000 clones, around 90% seen once. The clonotype originates from a woman aged 18-29 years in good health and CMV-seronegative. The sequenced material came from PBMCs.

The CDR3 loop is CASSYRGYEAQYF. The CDR3 region has the DNA TGTGCCAGCAGCTACAGGGGGTATGAGGCCCAGTACTTC. This sequence joins TRBV5-6 and TRBJ2-5; 8 bases are a match to TRBD1. This CDR3 comprises 13 residues. Germline V CDR1 and CDR2: SGHDT, YYEEEE. Germline trimming cut 3 bases from V and 9 bases from J; bases unmatched to any gene: 7. The full variable domain, in which reference TRBV5-6 and TRBJ2-5 provide the parts outside the CDR3, is DAGVTQSPTHLIKTRGQQVTLRCSPKSGHDTVSWYQQALGQGPQFIFQYYEEEERQRGNFPDRFSGHQFPNYSSELNVNALLLGDSALYLCASSYRGYEAQYFGPGTRLLVL.